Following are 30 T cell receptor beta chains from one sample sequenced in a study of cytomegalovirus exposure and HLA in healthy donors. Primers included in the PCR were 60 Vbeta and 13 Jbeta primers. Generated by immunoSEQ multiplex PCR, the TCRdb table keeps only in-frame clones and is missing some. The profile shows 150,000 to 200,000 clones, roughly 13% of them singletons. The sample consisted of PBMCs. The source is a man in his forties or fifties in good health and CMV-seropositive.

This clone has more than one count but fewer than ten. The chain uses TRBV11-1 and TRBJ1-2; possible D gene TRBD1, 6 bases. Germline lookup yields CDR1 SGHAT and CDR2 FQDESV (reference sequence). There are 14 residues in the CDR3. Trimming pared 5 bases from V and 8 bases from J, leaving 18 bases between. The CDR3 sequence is CASSPGTLAGGYTF. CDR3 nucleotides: TGTGCCAGCAGCCCCGGGACATTGGCAGGGGGCTACACCTTC. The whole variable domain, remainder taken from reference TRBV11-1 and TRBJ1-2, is EAEVAQSPRYKITEKSQAVAFWCDPISGHATLYWYRQILGQGPELLVQFQDESVVDDSQLPKDRFSAERLKGVDSTLKIQPAELGDSAMYLCASSPGTLAGGYTFGSGTRLTVV.

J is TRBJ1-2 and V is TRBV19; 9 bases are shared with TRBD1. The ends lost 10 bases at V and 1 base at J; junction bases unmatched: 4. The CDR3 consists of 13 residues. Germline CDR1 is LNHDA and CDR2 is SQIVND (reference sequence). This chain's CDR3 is CATYRGHNYGYTF. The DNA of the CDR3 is TGTGCCACCTACAGGGGGCATAACTATGGCTACACCTTC.

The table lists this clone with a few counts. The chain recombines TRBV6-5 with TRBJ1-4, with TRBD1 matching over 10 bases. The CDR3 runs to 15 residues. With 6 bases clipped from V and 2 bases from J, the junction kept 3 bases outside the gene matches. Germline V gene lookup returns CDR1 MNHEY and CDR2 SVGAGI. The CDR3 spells CASRTGGSTNEKLFF. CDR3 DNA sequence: TGTGCCAGCAGGACAGGGGGCTCGACTAATGAAAAACTGTTTTTT.

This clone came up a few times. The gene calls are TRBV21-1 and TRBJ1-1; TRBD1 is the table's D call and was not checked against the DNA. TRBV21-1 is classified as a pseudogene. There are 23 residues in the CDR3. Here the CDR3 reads CASSFWMTEGWAQIPQRNTEAFF. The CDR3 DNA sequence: TGTGCCAGCAGTTTTTGGATGACAGAAGGCTGGGCTCAAATTCCCCAGCGGAACACTGAAGCTTTCTTT.

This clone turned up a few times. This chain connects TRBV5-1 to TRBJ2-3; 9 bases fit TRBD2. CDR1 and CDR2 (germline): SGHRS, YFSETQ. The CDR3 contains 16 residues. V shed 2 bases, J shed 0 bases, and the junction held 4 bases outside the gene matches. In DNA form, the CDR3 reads TGCGCCAGCAGCTTACGGCTAGCGGGGAGCACAGATACGCAGTATTTT. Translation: CASSLRLAGSTDTQYF.

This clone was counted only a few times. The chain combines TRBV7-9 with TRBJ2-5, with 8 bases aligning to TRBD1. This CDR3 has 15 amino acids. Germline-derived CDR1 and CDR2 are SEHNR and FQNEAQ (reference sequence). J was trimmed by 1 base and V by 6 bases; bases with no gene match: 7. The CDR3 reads CASSTRQGIQETQYF. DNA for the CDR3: TGTGCCAGCAGTACTAGACAGGGGATCCAAGAGACCCAGTACTTC.

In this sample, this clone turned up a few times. The CDR3 region has the DNA TGTGCCAGCAGCCCCGTTGCGGGGGGCACAGATACGCAGTATTTT. This encodes CASSPVAGGTDTQYF. This chain joins TRBV5-4 and TRBJ2-3; the match to TRBD2 covers 7 bases. Trimming at V came to 4 bases and at J to 1 base, leaving 6 bases not matched to a gene. The CDR3 is 15 amino acids. Germline CDR1 reads SGHNT; CDR2 reads YYREEE (reference sequence). Together with reference TRBV5-4 and TRBJ2-3, the CDR3 gives the full variable domain: ETGVTQSPTHLIKTRGQQVTLRCSSQSGHNTVSWYQQALGQGPQFIFQYYREEENGRGNFPPRFSGLQFPNYSSELNVNALELDDSALYLCASSPVAGGTDTQYFGPGTRLTVL.

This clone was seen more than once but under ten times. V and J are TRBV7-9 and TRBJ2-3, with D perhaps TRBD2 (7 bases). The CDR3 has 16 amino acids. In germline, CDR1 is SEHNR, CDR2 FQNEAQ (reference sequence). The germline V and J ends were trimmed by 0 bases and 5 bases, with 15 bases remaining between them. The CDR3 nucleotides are TGTGCCAGCAGCTTAGCAGGGGGGGGCCTTATAGATACGCAGTATTTT. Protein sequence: CASSLAGGGLIDTQYF.

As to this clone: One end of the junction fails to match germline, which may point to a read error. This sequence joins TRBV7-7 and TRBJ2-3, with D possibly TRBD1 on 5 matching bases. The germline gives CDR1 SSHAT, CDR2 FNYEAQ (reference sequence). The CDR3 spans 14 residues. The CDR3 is CASSLGAGGDTQYF. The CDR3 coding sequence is TGTGCTAGCAGCTTAGGGGCAGGTGGCGATACGCAGTATTTT.

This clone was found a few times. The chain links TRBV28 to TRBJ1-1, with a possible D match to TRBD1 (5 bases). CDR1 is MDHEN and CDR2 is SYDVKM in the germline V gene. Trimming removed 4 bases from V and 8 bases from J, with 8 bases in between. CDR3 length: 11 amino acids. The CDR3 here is CASSYYREAFF. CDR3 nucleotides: TGTGCCAGCAGTTATTACAGGGAAGCTTTCTTT.

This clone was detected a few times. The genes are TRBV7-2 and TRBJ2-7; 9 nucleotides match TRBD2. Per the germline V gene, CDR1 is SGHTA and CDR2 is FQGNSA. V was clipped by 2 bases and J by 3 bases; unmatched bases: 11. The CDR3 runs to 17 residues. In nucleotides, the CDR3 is TGTGCCAGCAGCTTAACATTACTAGCGGGTCCTTACTACGAGCAGTACTTC. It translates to CASSLTLLAGPYYEQYF.

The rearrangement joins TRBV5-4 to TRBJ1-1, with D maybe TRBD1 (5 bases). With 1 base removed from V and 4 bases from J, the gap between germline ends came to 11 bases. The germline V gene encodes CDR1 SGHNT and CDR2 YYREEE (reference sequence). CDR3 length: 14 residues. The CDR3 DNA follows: TGTGCCAGCAGCTTGTCGGGGGGTATCACTGAAGCTTTCTTT. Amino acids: CASSLSGGITEAFF.

The CDR3 protein is CASSLQQGSGYGYTF. Written as DNA, the CDR3 is TGTGCCAGCAGTCTACAACAGGGGAGTGGCTATGGCTACACCTTC. The chain joins TRBV27 to TRBJ1-2, with 7 nucleotides matching TRBD1. Germline CDR1 MNHEY, CDR2 SMNVEV (reference sequence). V shed 5 bases and J 4 bases; nucleotides not matched to a gene: 10. The CDR3 is made up of 15 amino acids.

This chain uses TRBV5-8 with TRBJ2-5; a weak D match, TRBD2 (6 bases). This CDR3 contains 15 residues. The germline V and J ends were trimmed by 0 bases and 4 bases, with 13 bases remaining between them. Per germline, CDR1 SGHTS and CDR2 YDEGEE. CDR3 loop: CASSLGGVGGETQYF. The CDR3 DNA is TGTGCCAGCAGCTTGGGCGGGGTCGGGGGAGAGACCCAGTACTTC.

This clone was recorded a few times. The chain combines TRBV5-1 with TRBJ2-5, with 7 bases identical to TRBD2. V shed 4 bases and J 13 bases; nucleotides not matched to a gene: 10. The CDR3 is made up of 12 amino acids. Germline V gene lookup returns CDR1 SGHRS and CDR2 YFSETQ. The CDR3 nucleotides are TGCGCCAGCAGCCCGAGACGGGACTACTGGTACTTC. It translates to CASSPRRDYWYF.

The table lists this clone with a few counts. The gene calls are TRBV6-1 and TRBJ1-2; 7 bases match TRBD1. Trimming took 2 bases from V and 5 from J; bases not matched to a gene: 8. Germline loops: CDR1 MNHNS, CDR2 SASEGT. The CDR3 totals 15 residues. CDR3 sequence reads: CASSERTGLPYGYTF. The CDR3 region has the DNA TGTGCCAGCAGTGAACGGACAGGTCTACCTTATGGCTACACCTTC.

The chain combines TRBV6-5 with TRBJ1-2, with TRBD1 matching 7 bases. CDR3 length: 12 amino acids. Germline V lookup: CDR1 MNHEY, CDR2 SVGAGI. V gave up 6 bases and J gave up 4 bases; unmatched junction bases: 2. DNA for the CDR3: TGTGCCAGCAGCCACAGGGGCTATGGCTACACCTTC. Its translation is CASSHRGYGYTF.

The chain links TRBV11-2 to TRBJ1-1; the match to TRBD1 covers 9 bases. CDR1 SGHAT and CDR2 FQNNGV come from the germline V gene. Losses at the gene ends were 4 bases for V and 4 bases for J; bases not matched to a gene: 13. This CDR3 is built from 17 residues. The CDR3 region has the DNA TGTGCCAGCAGCTCCATCACAGGGGGCGCCTACCGCACTGAAGCTTTCTTT. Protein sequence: CASSSITGGAYRTEAFF.

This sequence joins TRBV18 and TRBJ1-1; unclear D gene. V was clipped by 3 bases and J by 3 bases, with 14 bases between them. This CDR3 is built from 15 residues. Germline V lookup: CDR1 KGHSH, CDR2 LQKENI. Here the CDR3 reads CASSPMPGVDTEAFF. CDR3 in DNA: TGTGCCAGCTCACCCATGCCCGGGGTTGACACTGAAGCTTTCTTT.

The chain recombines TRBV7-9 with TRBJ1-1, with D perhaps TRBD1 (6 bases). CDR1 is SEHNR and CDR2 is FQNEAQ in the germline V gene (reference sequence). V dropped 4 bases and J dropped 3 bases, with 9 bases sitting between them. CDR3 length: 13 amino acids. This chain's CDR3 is CASSSRGDTEAFF. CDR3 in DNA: TGTGCCAGCAGCTCCAGGGGAGACACTGAAGCTTTCTTT.

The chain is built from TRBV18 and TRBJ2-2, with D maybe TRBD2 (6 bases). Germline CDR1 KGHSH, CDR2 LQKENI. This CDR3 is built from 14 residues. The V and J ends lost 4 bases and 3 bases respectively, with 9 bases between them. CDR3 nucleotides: TGTGCCAGCTCACTGGAGGGTCACACCGGGGAGCTGTTTTTT. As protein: CASSLEGHTGELFF.

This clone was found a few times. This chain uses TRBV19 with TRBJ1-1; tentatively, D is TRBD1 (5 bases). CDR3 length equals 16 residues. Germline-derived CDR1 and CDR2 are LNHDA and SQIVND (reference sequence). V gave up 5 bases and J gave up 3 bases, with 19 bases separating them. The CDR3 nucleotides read TGTGCCAGTAGTCAACAGGACCTCCTCCAGCACACTGAAGCTTTCTTT. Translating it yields CASSQQDLLQHTEAFF.

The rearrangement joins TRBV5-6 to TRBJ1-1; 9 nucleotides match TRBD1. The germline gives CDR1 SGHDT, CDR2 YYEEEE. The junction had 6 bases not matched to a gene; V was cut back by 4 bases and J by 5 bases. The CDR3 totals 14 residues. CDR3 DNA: TGTGCCAGCAGCCGGGGACAGGGAAGTACTGAAGCTTTCTTT. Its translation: CASSRGQGSTEAFF.

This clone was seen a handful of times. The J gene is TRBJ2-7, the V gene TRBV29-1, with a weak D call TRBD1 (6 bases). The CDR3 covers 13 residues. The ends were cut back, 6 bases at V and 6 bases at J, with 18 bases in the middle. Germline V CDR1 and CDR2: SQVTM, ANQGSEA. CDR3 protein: CSVSHRVGGEQYV. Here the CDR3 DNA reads TGCAGCGTAAGCCACAGGGTAGGGGGCGAGCAGTACGTC.

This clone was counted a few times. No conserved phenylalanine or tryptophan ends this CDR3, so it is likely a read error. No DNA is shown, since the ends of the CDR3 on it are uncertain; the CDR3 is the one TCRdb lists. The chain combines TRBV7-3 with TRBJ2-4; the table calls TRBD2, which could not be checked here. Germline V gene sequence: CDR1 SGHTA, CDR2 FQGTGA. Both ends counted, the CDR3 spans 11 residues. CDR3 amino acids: CASSLKERVGS.

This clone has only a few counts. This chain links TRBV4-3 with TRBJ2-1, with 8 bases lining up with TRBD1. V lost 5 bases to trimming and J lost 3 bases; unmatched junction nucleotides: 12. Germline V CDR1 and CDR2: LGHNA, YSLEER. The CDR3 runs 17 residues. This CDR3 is CASSSERAGGFYNEQFF. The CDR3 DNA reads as TGCGCCAGCAGCTCCGAACGAGCAGGGGGCTTCTACAATGAGCAGTTCTTC.

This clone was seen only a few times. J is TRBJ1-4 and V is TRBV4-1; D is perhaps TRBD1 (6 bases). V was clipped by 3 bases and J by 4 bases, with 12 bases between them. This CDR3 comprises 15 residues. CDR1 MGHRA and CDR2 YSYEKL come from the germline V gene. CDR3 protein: CASSQSTGLNEKLFF. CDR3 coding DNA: TGCGCCAGCAGCCAGTCGACAGGACTTAATGAAAAACTGTTTTTT.

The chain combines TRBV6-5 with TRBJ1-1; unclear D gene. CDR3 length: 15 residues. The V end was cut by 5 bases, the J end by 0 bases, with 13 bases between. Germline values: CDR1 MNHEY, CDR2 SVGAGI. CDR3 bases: TGTGCCAGCAGTCTACTCCGGAGAGTGAACACTGAAGCTTTCTTT. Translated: CASSLLRRVNTEAFF.

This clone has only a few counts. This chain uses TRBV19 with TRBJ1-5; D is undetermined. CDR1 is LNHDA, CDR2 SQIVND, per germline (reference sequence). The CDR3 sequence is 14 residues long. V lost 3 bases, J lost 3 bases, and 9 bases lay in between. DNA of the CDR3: TGTGCCAGTAGTATGTTACAGCTCAATCAGCCCCAGCATTTT. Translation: CASSMLQLNQPQHF.

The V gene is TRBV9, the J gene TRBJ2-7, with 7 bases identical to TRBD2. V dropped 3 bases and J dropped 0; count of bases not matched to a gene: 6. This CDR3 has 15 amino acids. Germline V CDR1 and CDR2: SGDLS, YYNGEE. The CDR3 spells CASSGAGPSSYEQYV. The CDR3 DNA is TGTGCCAGCAGCGGAGCGGGACCCAGCTCCTACGAGCAGTACGTC.